Following are 31 T cell receptor beta chains from one sample sequenced in a study of blood T cell repertoires in COVID-19. The protocol was immunoSEQ multiplex PCR, while the TCRdb copy is restricted to in-frame clones and leaves out a portion. Here the sample spans 85,000 to 110,000 clones, approximately 87% being singletons. Sequences were obtained from peripheral blood. All receptors derive from a human donor in a cohort sampled during active or convalescent COVID-19.

The chain joins TRBV19 to TRBJ2-7, with D perhaps matching TRBD1 (5 bases). This CDR3 is built from 14 residues. Per germline, CDR1 LNHDA and CDR2 SQIVND (reference sequence). The V and J ends lost 9 bases and 0 bases respectively, with 15 bases between them. The CDR3 DNA reads TGTGCCAGCAGGCGGCTCGACAGCTCCTACGAGCAGTACTTC. Amino acid sequence: CASRRLDSSYEQYF. Variable domain in full (rest from reference TRBV19 and TRBJ2-7): DGGITQSPKYLFRKEGQNVTLSCEQNLNHDAMYWYRQDPGQGLRLIYYSQIVNDFQKGDIAEGYSVSREKKESFPLTVTSAQKNPTAFYLCASRRLDSSYEQYFGPGTRLTVT.

The chain links TRBV12-5 to TRBJ1-4; TRBD1 agrees at 11 bases. CDR1 and CDR2 from the germline V gene are LGHNT and FRNRAP. The V segment lost 7 bases and the J segment 10 bases; nucleotides outside the gene matches: 8. This CDR3 has 14 amino acids. DNA for the CDR3: TGTGCTAGTGCCTCCGGACAGGGGGCGGGAAAACTGTTTTTT. It yields the protein CASASGQGAGKLFF.

This clone was seen more than once but under ten times. V gene TRBV7-2 combines with J gene TRBJ2-7; no clear D gene. The V gene's germline CDR1 is SGHTA and CDR2 FQGNSA. V shed 4 bases and J shed 0 bases, with 16 bases lying between them. This CDR3 has 16 amino acids. CDR3 DNA: TGTGCCAGCAGCTCCCGCTCGACTTGGAGCTCCTACGAGCAGTACTTC. Residues: CASSSRSTWSSYEQYF.

This clone was seen just once. The chain combines TRBV28 with TRBJ1-5, with TRBD1 as a possible D gene (5 bases). This CDR3 is 18 amino acids long. V lost 3 bases and J 2 bases, leaving 20 bases between the germline ends. Per the germline V gene, CDR1 is MDHEN and CDR2 is SYDVKM. The chain's CDR3 is CASSFGFGGSEGNQPQHF. DNA of the CDR3: TGTGCCAGCAGTTTTGGGTTCGGGGGGAGCGAAGGCAATCAGCCCCAGCATTTT.

V gene TRBV5-6 combines with J gene TRBJ2-5; TRBD2 might be the D (6 bases). CDR1 SGHDT and CDR2 YYEEEE come from the germline V gene. V gave up 0 bases and J gave up 4 bases, with 7 bases separating them. This CDR3 spans 13 amino acids. The CDR3 loop is CASSLVGLETQYF. For the CDR3, the DNA is TGTGCCAGCAGCTTGGTGGGACTAGAGACCCAGTACTTC. The full variable domain, completed using reference TRBV5-6 and TRBJ2-5, is DAGVTQSPTHLIKTRGQQVTLRCSPKSGHDTVSWYQQALGQGPQFIFQYYEEEERQRGNFPDRFSGHQFPNYSSELNVNALLLGDSALYLCASSLVGLETQYFGPGTRLLVL.

This rearrangement joins TRBV7-2 to TRBJ1-2, with a possible D match to TRBD1 (6 bases). CDR3 size: 14 residues. Germline V gene sequence: CDR1 SGHTA, CDR2 FQGNSA. Deletions cut 6 bases from V and 8 bases from J, with 19 bases between. For the CDR3, the DNA is TGTGCCAGCAGATACGGACAGCCCTCGGAGGGCTACACCTTC. It encodes CASRYGQPSEGYTF.

This chain uses TRBV7-6 with TRBJ2-7; TRBD1 agrees at 10 bases. This CDR3 spans 15 amino acids. The germline V gene encodes CDR1 SGHVS and CDR2 FNYEAQ. V shed 5 bases and J 9 bases; nucleotides not matched to a gene: 13. The CDR3 here is CASSDAGTGAVGQYF. The CDR3 nucleotides are TGTGCCAGCAGCGACGCTGGGACAGGGGCTGTCGGGCAGTACTTC.

The chain joins TRBV2 to TRBJ2-1; TRBD2 matches at 10 bases. The trim removed 6 bases at V and 6 bases at J, leaving 5 bases unmatched. This CDR3 spans 14 amino acids. Germline V gene data show CDR1 as SNHLY and CDR2 as FYNNEI. As DNA, the CDR3 is TGTGCCAGCAGAAGCGGGGGGGCCAGCAATGAGCAGTTCTTC. Translated: CASRSGGASNEQFF.

J is TRBJ2-3 and V is TRBV10-2; 8 bases match TRBD2. V lost 5 bases to trimming and J lost 1 base; unmatched junction nucleotides: 2. Per the germline V gene, CDR1 is WSHSY and CDR2 is SAAADI. The CDR3 contains 14 residues. The CDR3 loop reads CASSLLAGTDTQYF. The CDR3 DNA reads as TGCGCCAGCAGTTTACTAGCGGGCACAGATACGCAGTATTTT.

The chain has TRBV2 and TRBJ1-2; D call uncertain. Deletions cut 5 bases from V and 6 bases from J, with 13 bases between. CDR1 is SNHLY, CDR2 FYNNEI, per germline. This CDR3 is 13 amino acids long. This CDR3 reads CASSIQQYHGYTF. The DNA for the CDR3 is TGTGCCAGCAGTATACAACAATATCATGGCTACACCTTC.

The genes are TRBV7-2 and TRBJ2-2; 8 bases line up with TRBD2. Trimming removed 5 bases from V and 0 bases from J; junction bases left unmatched: 5. CDR1 is SGHTA, CDR2 FQGNSA, per germline. There are 16 residues in the CDR3. CDR3 in DNA: TGTGCCAGCAGCCCCACGGGGGGGGCGAACACCGGGGAGCTGTTTTTT. This translates into CASSPTGGANTGELFF.

This clone was counted once. The J gene is TRBJ1-1, the V gene TRBV27; 9 nucleotides match TRBD1. Looked up from germline, CDR1 is MNHEY and CDR2 is SMNVEV (reference sequence). Trimming removed 6 bases from V and 2 bases from J; junction bases left unmatched: 7. The CDR3 has 15 amino acids. Here the CDR3 DNA reads TGTGCCAGCAGCCCCACGACAGGGGGTAACACTGAAGCTTTCTTT. Its translation: CASSPTTGGNTEAFF.

The chain is built from TRBV11-2 and TRBJ2-3; 7 positions agree with TRBD2. Germline V gene lookup returns CDR1 SGHAT and CDR2 FQNNGV. The V and J ends lost 4 bases and 5 bases, in that order; junction bases with no gene match: 9. The CDR3 is 15 residues long. DNA for the CDR3: TGTGCCAGCAGCTACCGCGGGGGACCTCAAGATACGCAGTATTTT. Translating it yields CASSYRGGPQDTQYF.

The rearrangement uses TRBV5-8 and TRBJ2-5, with 7 positions matching TRBD1. The length of the CDR3 is 14 residues. CDR1 and CDR2 (germline): SGHTS, YDEGEE. V lost 5 bases and J lost 10; bases outside the gene matches: 14. CDR3 coding DNA: TGTGCCAGCAGAACAGACAGGGTCCTGGGGGACCAGTACTTC. This gives the protein CASRTDRVLGDQYF.

This clone occurred once. V is TRBV19 and J is TRBJ1-1, with 9 positions matching TRBD1. Germline V CDR1 and CDR2: LNHDA, SQIVND (reference sequence). J lost 6 bases, V lost 6 bases, and 8 bases had no gene match. The CDR3 sequence is 14 residues long. The CDR3 is CASRHRDRVSEAFF. CDR3 bases: TGTGCCAGTAGGCACCGGGACAGGGTGTCTGAAGCTTTCTTT.

The rearrangement joins TRBV6-2 or TRBV6-3 to TRBJ1-6; D might be TRBD1 (6 bases). This CDR3 is 16 amino acids long. Trimming pared 5 bases from V and 2 bases from J, leaving 13 bases between. CDR1 MNHEY and CDR2 SVGEGT come from the germline V gene. The CDR3 sequence: CASSPRGQPYNSPLHF. The CDR3 DNA reads as TGTGCCAGCAGTCCGAGGGGACAACCCTATAATTCACCCCTCCACTTT.

The V gene is TRBV24-1, the J gene TRBJ2-3, with 10 bases matching TRBD2. This CDR3 has 17 residues. Germline loops: CDR1 KGHDR, CDR2 SFDVKD. J lost 5 bases, V lost 2 bases, and 9 bases had no gene match. CDR3 in DNA: TGTGCCACCAGTGATTCTAAAGCGGGGGGGCGAATAGATACGCAGTATTTT. It translates to CATSDSKAGGRIDTQYF.

The chain couples TRBV5-6 to TRBJ2-7, with 7 bases that match TRBD1. The germline gives CDR1 SGHDT, CDR2 YYEEEE. With 4 bases clipped from V and 0 bases from J, the junction kept 7 bases outside the gene matches. This CDR3 contains 15 residues. The CDR3 nucleotides read TGTGCCAGCAGCCGGACAGGCTACAACTCCTACGAGCAGTACTTC. Protein product: CASSRTGYNSYEQYF.

This chain links TRBV28 with TRBJ1-5; weak D call: TRBD1 (6 bases). The V end lost 2 bases, the J end lost 7 bases, and 15 bases lay between the germline ends. This CDR3 region has 15 residues. Per germline, CDR1 MDHEN and CDR2 SYDVKM. The CDR3 DNA sequence: TGTGCCAGCAGTTTAAGGGGGGGGGCGAGGCAGCCCCAGCATTTT. The encoded protein is CASSLRGGARQPQHF.

The chain combines TRBV9 with TRBJ2-3; the match to TRBD2 covers 12 bases. The V gene's germline CDR1 is SGDLS and CDR2 YYNGEE. Trimming at V came to 2 bases and at J to 6 bases, leaving 7 bases not matched to a gene. This CDR3 has 16 residues. DNA of the CDR3: TGTGCCAGCAGCGTTGGGGCTAGCGGGGGGGCGGATACGCAGTATTTT. Its translation: CASSVGASGGADTQYF.

This clone was seen once. CDR3 sequence (DNA): TGTGCCTGGAGTGTACAGAACCTGAATTCACCCCTCCACTTT. Its protein is CAWSVQNLNSPLHF. The gene calls are TRBV30 and TRBJ1-6; no firm D call. Per germline, CDR1 GTSNPN and CDR2 SVGIG (reference sequence). The V gene lost 0 bases and the J gene lost 7 bases, with 10 bases spanning the gap. The CDR3 loop spans 14 amino acids.

V usage is TRBV30 and J usage is TRBJ1-5; weak D call: TRBD1 (5 bases). Germline CDR1 is GTSNPN and CDR2 is SVGIG (reference sequence). The CDR3 totals 13 residues. Deletions cut 2 bases from V and 3 bases from J, with 8 bases between. As DNA, the CDR3 is TGTGCCTGGAGTAGGGGCGTCAATCAGCCCCAGCATTTT. This translates into CAWSRGVNQPQHF.

This sequence joins TRBV9 and TRBJ1-2; 7 bases are shared with TRBD1. Germline loops: CDR1 SGDLS, CDR2 YYNGEE. The CDR3 is 15 amino acids. V lost 1 base, J lost 5 bases, and 8 bases stayed unmatched. CDR3 nucleotide sequence: TGTGCCAGCAGCGTAACCAGGACAGGAATGTATGGCTACACCTTC. Translation: CASSVTRTGMYGYTF.

The count of this clone is one. The rearrangement uses TRBV30 and TRBJ1-6; tentatively, D is TRBD1 (5 bases). Between the trimmed V and J ends, which lost 0 bases and 10 bases, there was a span of 16 bases. Germline CDR1 and CDR2: GTSNPN and SVGIG (reference sequence). The CDR3 contains 15 residues. CDR3 in DNA: TGTGCCTGGAGTGTACGGCGCGGGGGGGAATCACCCCTCCACTTT. It translates to CAWSVRRGGESPLHF.

The chain couples TRBV19 to TRBJ2-7; 10 positions match TRBD2. Per germline, CDR1 LNHDA and CDR2 SQIVND (reference sequence). The length of the CDR3 is 15 residues. Trimming took 3 bases from V and 2 from J; bases not matched to a gene: 4. CDR3 DNA: TGTGCCAGTAGTATCAGCGGGGGGGTAACCTACGAGCAGTACTTC. Protein product: CASSISGGVTYEQYF.

The chain combines TRBV18 with TRBJ1-4; the D gene is possibly TRBD1 (5 bases). CDR3 length: 16 amino acids. Trimming took 3 bases from V and 0 from J, leaving 11 bases between them. From germline, CDR1 is KGHSH and CDR2 LQKENI. CDR3 DNA sequence: TGTGCCAGCTCACCCACAGGTCCCGCAACTAATGAAAAACTGTTTTTT. Translation: CASSPTGPATNEKLFF.

The rearrangement joins TRBV7-8 to TRBJ1-2, with D uncertain. V was shortened by 5 bases and J by 4 bases, with 11 bases between the two germline ends. The CDR3 loop spans 13 amino acids. Germline-derived CDR1 and CDR2 are SGHVS and FQNEAQ. CDR3 nucleotides: TGTGCCAGCAGCCCAGACCCTAGCTATGGCTACACCTTC. Its translation: CASSPDPSYGYTF.

V usage is TRBV28 and J usage is TRBJ1-1; D perhaps matches TRBD1 (6 bases). The germline V and J ends were trimmed by 5 bases and 6 bases, with 19 bases remaining between them. The CDR3 extends over 15 amino acids. CDR1 and CDR2 (germline): MDHEN, SYDVKM. CDR3 loop: CASSTAAGVGSEAFF. DNA for the CDR3: TGTGCCAGCAGTACAGCCGCAGGGGTCGGGTCTGAAGCTTTCTTT.

The genes are TRBV28 and TRBJ2-1; the D gene is possibly TRBD1 (6 bases). Trimming took 6 bases from V and 6 from J, leaving 21 bases between them. CDR3 length: 16 amino acids. The V gene's germline CDR1 is MDHEN and CDR2 SYDVKM. The CDR3 DNA follows: TGTGCCAGCAGCGAGACAGGAACGGTATTTCTCAATGAGCAGTTCTTC. Residues: CASSETGTVFLNEQFF.

This clone was seen once. This chain joins TRBV13 and TRBJ1-2, with TRBD1 matching 9 bases. Germline V gene data show CDR1 as PRHDT and CDR2 as FYEKMQ (reference sequence). The CDR3 is 14 amino acids. J gave up 7 bases and V 5 bases, and 8 bases lay outside the gene matches. CDR3 DNA: TGTGCCAGCAGCATGACCGGGACAGGGAGTGGCTACACCTTC. Translation: CASSMTGTGSGYTF.

The V call is TRBV4-2, the J call TRBJ2-3; the match to TRBD1 covers 9 bases. V trimming: 4 bases; J trimming: 3 bases; junction bases outside the gene matches: 5. The CDR3 spans 15 residues. Germline V gene sequence: CDR1 LGHNA, CDR2 YNFKEQ. The CDR3 protein is CASSPSGTGTDTQYF. The CDR3 DNA reads as TGTGCCAGCAGCCCATCTGGGACAGGGACAGATACGCAGTATTTT.